This T cell receptor beta chain emerged from a study of blood T cell repertoires in COVID-19. Trimming pared 3 bases from V and 1 base from J, leaving 12 bases between. CDR1 LGHDT and CDR2 YNNKEL come from the germline V gene (reference sequence). The CDR3 has 15 amino acids. Libraries were prepared by immunoSEQ multiplex PCR; TCRdb keeps only in-frame clonotypes and omits some of them. The data contain a few hundred thousand clones, approximately 90% of them seen just once; the ten biggest clones take up approximately 5%. What was sequenced was PBMCs or T cells enriched from blood (not recorded which). The clonotype was recovered from a woman aged 25 to 45 who had recovered from COVID-19. The gene calls are TRBV3-1 (or the pseudogene TRBV3-2) and TRBJ1-1, with D perhaps TRBD1 (5 bases). The CDR3 coding sequence is TGTGCCAGCAGCCACGGCGGGGCCCCGAACACTGAAGCTTTCTTT. It specifies CASSHGGAPNTEAFF.